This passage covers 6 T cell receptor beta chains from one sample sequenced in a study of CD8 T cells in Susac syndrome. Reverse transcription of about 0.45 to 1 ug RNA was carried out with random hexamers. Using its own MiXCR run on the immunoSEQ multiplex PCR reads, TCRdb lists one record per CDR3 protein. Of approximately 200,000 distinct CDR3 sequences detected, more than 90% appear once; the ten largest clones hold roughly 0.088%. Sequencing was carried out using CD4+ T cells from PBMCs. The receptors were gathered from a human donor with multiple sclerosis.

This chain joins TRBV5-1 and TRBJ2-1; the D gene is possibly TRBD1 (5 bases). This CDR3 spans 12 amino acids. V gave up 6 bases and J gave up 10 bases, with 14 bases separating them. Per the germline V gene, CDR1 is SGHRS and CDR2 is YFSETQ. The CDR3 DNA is TGCGCCAGCAACCCAGGGAATCGGGAGCAGTTCTTC. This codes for CASNPGNREQFF.

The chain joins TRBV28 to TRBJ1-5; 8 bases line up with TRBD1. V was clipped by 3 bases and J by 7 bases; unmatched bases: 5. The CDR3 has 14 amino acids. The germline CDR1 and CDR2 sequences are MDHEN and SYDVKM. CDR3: CASSFSNRGQPQHF. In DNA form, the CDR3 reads TGTGCCAGCAGTTTCAGTAACAGGGGGCAGCCCCAGCATTTT.

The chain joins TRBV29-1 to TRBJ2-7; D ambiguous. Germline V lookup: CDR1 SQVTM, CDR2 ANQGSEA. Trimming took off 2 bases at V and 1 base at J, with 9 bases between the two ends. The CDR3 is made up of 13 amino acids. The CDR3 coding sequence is TGCAGCGTTGAAATTTCAGAGTCCTACGAGCAGTACTTC. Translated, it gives CSVEISESYEQYF.

The CDR3 here is CASSLEGSNQPQHF. The CDR3 coding sequence is TGTGCCAGCAGCTTAGAAGGTTCCAATCAGCCCCAGCATTTT. This chain links TRBV11-2 with TRBJ1-5; no firm D call. Per germline, CDR1 SGHAT and CDR2 FQNNGV. The V gene lost 0 bases and the J gene lost 3 bases, with 6 bases spanning the gap. This CDR3 spans 14 amino acids.

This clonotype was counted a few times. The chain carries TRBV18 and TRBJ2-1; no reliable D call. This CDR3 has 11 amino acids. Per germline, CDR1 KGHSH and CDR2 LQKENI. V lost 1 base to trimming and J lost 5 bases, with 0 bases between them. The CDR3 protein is CASSPHNEQFF. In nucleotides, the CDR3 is TGTGCCAGCTCACCACACAATGAGCAGTTCTTC.

In DNA, the CDR3 is TGTGCCAGCTGGCCGAGGGGGAAAGGGACTGAAGCTTTCTTT. Protein product: CASWPRGKGTEAFF. This rearrangement joins TRBV13 to TRBJ1-1; D is perhaps TRBD1 (6 bases). Germline values: CDR1 PRHDT, CDR2 FYEKMQ (reference sequence). CDR3 size: 14 residues. The germline V and J ends were trimmed by 8 bases and 5 bases, with 18 bases remaining between them. The full variable domain, completed using reference TRBV13 and TRBJ1-1, is AAGVIQSPRHLIKEKRETATLKCYPIPRHDTVYWYQQGPGQDPQFLISFYEKMQSDKGSIPDRFSAQQFSDYHSELNMSSLELGDSALYFCASWPRGKGTEAFFGQGTRLTVV.